Below, 20 T cell receptor beta chains from the same sample are listed, as sequenced in a study of OX40 agonist ivuxolimab in advanced cancers. Sequenced by immunoSEQ multiplex PCR; TCRdb stores in-frame clones only, minus some. The data hold nearly 50,000 clones, with roughly 89% observed a single time. The sequenced sample was CD4+ or CD8+ T cells sorted from blood, obtained in a trial of the OX40 agonist ivuxolimab. The receptors come from an adult with an advanced solid tumor such as melanoma, head and neck, liver or kidney cancer.

The V call is TRBV7-9, the J call TRBJ1-6; possibly TRBD1 for D (5 bases). The CDR3 loop spans 14 amino acids. Germline CDR1 SEHNR, CDR2 FQNEAQ (reference sequence). The V end was cut by 5 bases, the J end by 6 bases, with 11 bases between. The CDR3 coding sequence is TGTGCCAGCAGCATCGACAGTTTTAATTCACCCCTCCACTTT. Translation: CASSIDSFNSPLHF. Based on the CDR3 plus reference TRBV7-9 and TRBJ1-6, the full variable domain is DTGVSQNPRHKITKRGQNVTFRCDPISEHNRLYWYRQTLGQGPEFLTYFQNEAQLEKSRLLSDRFSAERPKGSFSTLEIQRTEQGDSAMYLCASSIDSFNSPLHFGNGTRLTVT.

This clone occurred once. J is TRBJ2-1 and V is TRBV4-3; 8 bases agree with TRBD1. This CDR3 contains 16 residues. Germline CDR1 reads LGHNA; CDR2 reads YSLEER. V was pared by 2 bases and J by 2 bases, with 5 bases of the junction left unmatched. CDR3 coding DNA: TGCGCCAGCAGCCAAAACGTCAGGGGGCCCTACAATGAGCAGTTCTTC. Amino acids: CASSQNVRGPYNEQFF.

The sample holds one count of this clone. This chain connects TRBV6-5 to TRBJ2-6; a possible D gene is TRBD2 (6 bases). V lost 4 bases and J 4 bases, leaving 11 bases between the germline ends. CDR1 MNHEY and CDR2 SVGAGI come from the germline V gene. The CDR3 is 15 amino acids. CDR3 DNA: TGTGCCAGCAGTTTGGAGGGGTTCGGGGCCAACGTCCTGACTTTC. Encoded protein: CASSLEGFGANVLTF.

The CDR3 coding sequence is TGTGCCAGCAGTGAAAGGATGGGCTTCGGCTCTGATGGAGAACTGTTTTTT. Encoded protein: CASSERMGFGSDGELFF. The chain has TRBV2 and TRBJ1-4; D uncertain. Trimming left V 2 bases short and J 12 bases short, with 25 bases between. Germline CDR1 and CDR2: SNHLY and FYNNEI. This CDR3 has 17 residues.

The chain couples TRBV27 to TRBJ1-1; D remains ambiguous. The CDR3 covers 13 residues. Germline values: CDR1 MNHEY, CDR2 SMNVEV (reference sequence). V lost 3 bases to trimming and J lost 1 base, with 6 bases between them. In DNA form, the CDR3 reads TGTGCCAGCAGTTTGGTGGGGAACACTGAAGCTTTCTTT. Amino acids: CASSLVGNTEAFF.

J is TRBJ2-1 and V is TRBV28; 13 nucleotides agree with TRBD2. CDR1 and CDR2 (germline): MDHEN, SYDVKM. The CDR3 has 16 residues. V shed 2 bases, J shed 4 bases, and the junction held 2 bases outside the gene matches. The CDR3 spells CASSLGGLAGYNEQFF. The CDR3, as DNA: TGTGCCAGCAGTTTAGGGGGACTAGCGGGGTACAATGAGCAGTTCTTC.

This rearrangement joins TRBV14 to TRBJ2-3; D remains ambiguous. CDR3 length: 16 amino acids. The germline V and J ends were trimmed by 5 bases and 4 bases, with 19 bases remaining between them. Germline CDR1 reads SGHDN; CDR2 reads FVKESK. In nucleotides, the CDR3 is TGTGCCAGCAGCGGCCCCGGGCCTGGACCCTCAGATACGCAGTATTTT. Protein: CASSGPGPGPSDTQYF.

The chain recombines TRBV7-6 with TRBJ2-2; perhaps TRBD1 as D (6 bases). This CDR3 is 16 amino acids long. From germline, CDR1 is SGHVS and CDR2 FNYEAQ. V lost 2 bases, J lost 5 bases, and 15 bases lay in between. For the CDR3, the DNA is TGTGCCAGCAGCTTACAGGGGAGAGGGGAAACCGGGGAGCTGTTTTTT. It specifies CASSLQGRGETGELFF.

The V call is TRBV28, the J call TRBJ1-2, with 8 bases aligning to TRBD1. The V gene's germline CDR1 is MDHEN and CDR2 SYDVKM. J was trimmed by 7 bases and V by 0 bases; bases with no gene match: 7. The CDR3 length is 15 residues. The CDR3 here is CASSLWGRGPGGYTF. CDR3 DNA: TGTGCCAGCAGTTTATGGGGCAGGGGGCCGGGTGGCTACACCTTC.

This sequence joins TRBV30 and TRBJ2-2; D call uncertain. Germline V lookup: CDR1 GTSNPN, CDR2 SVGIG (reference sequence). CDR3 length equals 11 residues. V was shortened by 4 bases and J by 7 bases, with 7 bases between the two germline ends. This chain's CDR3 is CAWMIYGELFF. DNA of the CDR3: TGTGCCTGGATGATTTACGGGGAGCTGTTTTTT.

The rearrangement links TRBV7-9 to TRBJ2-5; TRBD1 matches 7 bases. Germline trimming cut 7 bases from V and 5 bases from J; bases unmatched to any gene: 7. CDR3 length equals 13 residues. CDR1 SEHNR and CDR2 FQNEAQ come from the germline V gene (reference sequence). CDR3 in DNA: TGTGCCAGCACAACAGGGGCTACTGAGACCCAGTACTTC. It encodes CASTTGATETQYF.

The chain carries TRBV7-3 and TRBJ1-5; D not certain. Germline assignment: CDR1 SGHTA and CDR2 FQGTGA. The V gene lost 2 bases and the J gene lost 7 bases, with 12 bases spanning the gap. The CDR3 has 14 amino acids. The CDR3 here is CASSLGDRSQPQHF. CDR3 in DNA: TGTGCCAGCAGCTTAGGGGATCGGAGCCAGCCCCAGCATTTT.

The V call is TRBV13, the J call TRBJ2-1; TRBD2 is a possible D gene (6 bases). Germline V gives CDR1 PRHDT, CDR2 FYEKMQ (reference sequence). The ends were cut back, 5 bases at V and 0 bases at J, with 8 bases in the middle. The CDR3 totals 14 residues. The CDR3 spells CASSRGSSYNEQFF. Here the CDR3 DNA reads TGTGCCAGCAGCCGGGGGAGCTCCTACAATGAGCAGTTCTTC. The variable domain in full, completed from reference TRBV13 and TRBJ2-1, reads AAGVIQSPRHLIKEKRETATLKCYPIPRHDTVYWYQQGPGQDPQFLISFYEKMQSDKGSIPDRFSAQQFSDYHSELNMSSLELGDSALYFCASSRGSSYNEQFFGPGTRLTVL.

The V and J genes are TRBV19 and TRBJ2-1; D unclear. V lost 5 bases and J lost 3, with 5 bases in between. The germline CDR1 and CDR2 sequences are LNHDA and SQIVND (reference sequence). The CDR3 is 12 amino acids. The CDR3 DNA sequence: TGTGCCAGTAGTGACTTCTACAATGAGCAGTTCTTC. Protein sequence: CASSDFYNEQFF.

The V gene is TRBV5-1, the J gene TRBJ2-1, with 11 bases lining up with TRBD2. The CDR3 length is 16 residues. CDR1 is SGHRS, CDR2 YFSETQ, per germline. After removal of 5 bases from V and 1 base from J, the junction contained 5 bases not matched to a gene. CDR3 DNA: TGCGCCAGCAGGGCCCCTAGCGGGGGGTCCTACAATGAGCAGTTCTTC. It specifies CASRAPSGGSYNEQFF.

CDR3 DNA: TGTGCCAGCAGCCAGTTCCCGACGGTAGAATATGGCTACACCTTC. Its translation: CASSQFPTVEYGYTF. This rearrangement joins TRBV7-8 to TRBJ1-2; no definite D call. V lost 5 bases and J lost 5, with 18 bases in between. The CDR3 contains 15 residues. Germline V gene data show CDR1 as SGHVS and CDR2 as FQNEAQ.

The rearrangement joins TRBV7-9 to TRBJ2-2, with 12 bases identical to TRBD2. V gave up 4 bases and J gave up 4 bases; unmatched junction bases: 4. The CDR3 covers 16 residues. Looked up from germline, CDR1 is SEHNR and CDR2 is FQNEAQ (reference sequence). The CDR3 bases are TGTGCCAGCAGCTCCCTAGCGGGGGGGCTCACCGGGGAGCTGTTTTTT. Translated, it gives CASSSLAGGLTGELFF.

This clone was recorded only once. J is TRBJ1-2 and V is TRBV30; a weak D match, TRBD1 (5 bases). In germline, CDR1 is GTSNPN, CDR2 SVGIG (reference sequence). V was pared by 3 bases and J by 7 bases, with 12 bases between. This CDR3 is 12 amino acids long. This CDR3 is CAWRWGDSGYTF. The CDR3 region has the DNA TGTGCCTGGAGGTGGGGGGACTCTGGCTACACCTTC.

The chain uses TRBV2 and TRBJ1-4; tentatively, D is TRBD1 (5 bases). This CDR3 spans 11 amino acids. The V gene lost 8 bases and the J gene lost 7 bases, with 8 bases spanning the gap. The germline V gene encodes CDR1 SNHLY and CDR2 FYNNEI. CDR3 in amino acids: CASRDGEKLFF. For the CDR3, the DNA is TGTGCCAGCCGGGACGGTGAAAAACTGTTTTTT.

This chain uses TRBV27 with TRBJ2-3; TRBD1 matches 8 bases. V lost 4 bases and J lost 0; bases outside the gene matches: 6. This CDR3 comprises 16 residues. Germline CDR1 and CDR2: MNHEY and SMNVEV (reference sequence). The DNA of the CDR3 is TGTGCCAGCAGTTACGGGACAGGCGATAGCACAGATACGCAGTATTTT. Its protein product is CASSYGTGDSTDTQYF.